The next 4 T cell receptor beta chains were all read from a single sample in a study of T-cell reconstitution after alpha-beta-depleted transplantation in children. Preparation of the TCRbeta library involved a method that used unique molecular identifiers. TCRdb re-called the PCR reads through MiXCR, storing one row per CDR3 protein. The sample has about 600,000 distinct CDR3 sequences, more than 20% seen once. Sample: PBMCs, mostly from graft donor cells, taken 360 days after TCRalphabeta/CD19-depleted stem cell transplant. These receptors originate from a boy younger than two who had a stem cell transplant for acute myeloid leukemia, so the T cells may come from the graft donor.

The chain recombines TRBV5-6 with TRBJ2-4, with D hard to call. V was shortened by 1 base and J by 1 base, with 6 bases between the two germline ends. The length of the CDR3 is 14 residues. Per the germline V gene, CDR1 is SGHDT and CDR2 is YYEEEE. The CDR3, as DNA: TGTGCCAGCAGCTTGTTCGCGGCCAAAAACATTCAGTACTTC. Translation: CASSLFAAKNIQYF.

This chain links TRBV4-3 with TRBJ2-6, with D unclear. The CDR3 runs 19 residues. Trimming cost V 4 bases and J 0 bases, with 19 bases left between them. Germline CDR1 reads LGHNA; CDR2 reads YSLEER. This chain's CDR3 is CASSLSTRLSFSGANVLTF. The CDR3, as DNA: TGCGCCAGCAGCCTTTCGACACGCCTGTCCTTCTCTGGGGCCAACGTCCTGACTTTC.

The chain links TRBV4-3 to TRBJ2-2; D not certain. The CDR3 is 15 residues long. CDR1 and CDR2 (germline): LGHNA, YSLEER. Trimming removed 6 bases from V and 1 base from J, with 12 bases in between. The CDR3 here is CASSLIRKNTGELFF. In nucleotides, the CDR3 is TGCGCCAGCAGTCTCATACGAAAGAACACCGGGGAGCTGTTTTTT.

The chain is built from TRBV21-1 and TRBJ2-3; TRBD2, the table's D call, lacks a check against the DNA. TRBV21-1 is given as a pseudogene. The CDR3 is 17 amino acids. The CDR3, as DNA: TGTGCCAGCAGCAAAGCGAGGGAGGGAGACAGGACAGATACGCAGTATTTT. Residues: CASSKAREGDRTDTQYF.